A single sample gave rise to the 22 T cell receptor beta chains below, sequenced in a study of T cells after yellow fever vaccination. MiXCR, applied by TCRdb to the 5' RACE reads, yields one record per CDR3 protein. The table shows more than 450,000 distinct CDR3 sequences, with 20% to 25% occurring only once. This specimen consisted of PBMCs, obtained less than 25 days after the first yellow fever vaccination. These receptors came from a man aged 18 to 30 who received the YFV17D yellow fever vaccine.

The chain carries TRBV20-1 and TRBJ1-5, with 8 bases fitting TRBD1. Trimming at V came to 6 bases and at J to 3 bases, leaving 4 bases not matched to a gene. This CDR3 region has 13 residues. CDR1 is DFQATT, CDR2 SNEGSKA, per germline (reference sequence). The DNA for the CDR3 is TGCAGTGCGCAGACAGGGGTCAATCAGCCCCAGCATTTT. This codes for CSAQTGVNQPQHF.

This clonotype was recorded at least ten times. CDR3 residues: CASSTGQSSYNEQFF. The CDR3 nucleotides read TGTGCCAGCAGCACAGGACAGTCCTCCTACAATGAGCAGTTCTTC. V gene TRBV6-1 combines with J gene TRBJ2-1; D possibly corresponds to TRBD1 (6 bases). Germline V gene sequence: CDR1 MNHNS, CDR2 SASEGT. The V end was cut by 6 bases, the J end by 0 bases, with 12 bases between. The CDR3 is 15 residues long.

The CDR3 here is CASSQEPPGGYEQYF. The CDR3 coding sequence is TGCGCCAGCAGCCAAGAGCCCCCCGGGGGGTACGAGCAGTACTTC. The rearrangement joins TRBV4-1 to TRBJ2-7; 7 nucleotides line up with TRBD2. The ends lost 0 bases at V and 4 bases at J; junction bases unmatched: 6. This CDR3 comprises 15 residues. The germline V gene has CDR1 MGHRA and CDR2 YSYEKL.

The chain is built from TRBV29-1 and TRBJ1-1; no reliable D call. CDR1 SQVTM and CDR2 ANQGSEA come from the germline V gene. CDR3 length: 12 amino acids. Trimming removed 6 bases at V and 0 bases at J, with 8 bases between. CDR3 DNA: TGCAGCGTCACGGACCTGAACACTGAAGCTTTCTTT. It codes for CSVTDLNTEAFF.

The CDR3, as DNA: TGTGCCACCTCACAGGGCGATCTCTACGAGCAGTACGTC. Its translation: CATSQGDLYEQYV. The chain recombines TRBV10-3 with TRBJ2-7; D perhaps matches TRBD1 (6 bases). This CDR3 is built from 13 residues. V was clipped by 10 bases and J by 3 bases, with 16 bases between them. In germline, CDR1 is ENHRY, CDR2 SYGVKD.

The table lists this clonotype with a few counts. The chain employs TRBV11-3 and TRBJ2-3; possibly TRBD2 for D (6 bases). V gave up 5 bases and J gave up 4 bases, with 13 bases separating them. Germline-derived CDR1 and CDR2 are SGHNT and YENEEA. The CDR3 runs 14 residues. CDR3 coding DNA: TGTGCCAGCAGCCCGGGCGGGGTCGCAGATACGCAGTATTTT. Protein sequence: CASSPGGVADTQYF.

The CDR3 loop reads CASSLARQGPETQYF. CDR3 DNA: TGTGCCAGCAGCTTAGCGCGGCAGGGGCCAGAGACCCAGTACTTC. V is TRBV7-8 and J is TRBJ2-5; tentative D call: TRBD1 (6 bases). Trimming stripped 0 bases from V and 4 bases from J, with 12 bases between. The CDR3 covers 15 residues. Germline V gene lookup returns CDR1 SGHVS and CDR2 FQNEAQ.

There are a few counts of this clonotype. The CDR3 DNA reads as TGCGCCAGCGTCCGGGACACCTCTGGGGAGCAGTACTTC. Protein: CASVRDTSGEQYF. The chain couples TRBV5-1 to TRBJ2-7; TRBD1 might be the D (6 bases). V was clipped by 7 bases and J by 7 bases, with 18 bases between them. Per germline, CDR1 SGHRS and CDR2 YFSETQ. The CDR3 has 13 residues.

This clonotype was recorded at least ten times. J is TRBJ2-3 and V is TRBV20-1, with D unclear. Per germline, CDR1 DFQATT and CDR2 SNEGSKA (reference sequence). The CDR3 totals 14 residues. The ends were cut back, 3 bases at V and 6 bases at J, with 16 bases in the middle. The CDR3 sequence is CSARFRVVGDTQYF. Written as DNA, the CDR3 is TGCAGTGCTAGGTTTAGGGTGGTGGGTGATACGCAGTATTTT.

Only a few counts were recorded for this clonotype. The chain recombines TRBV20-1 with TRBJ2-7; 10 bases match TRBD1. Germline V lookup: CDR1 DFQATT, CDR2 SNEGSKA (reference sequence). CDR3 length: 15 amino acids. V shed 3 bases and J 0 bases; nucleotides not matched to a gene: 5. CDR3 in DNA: TGCAGTGCTAGGGCGGGACAGGGGAGCTCCTACGAGCAGTACGTC. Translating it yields CSARAGQGSSYEQYV.

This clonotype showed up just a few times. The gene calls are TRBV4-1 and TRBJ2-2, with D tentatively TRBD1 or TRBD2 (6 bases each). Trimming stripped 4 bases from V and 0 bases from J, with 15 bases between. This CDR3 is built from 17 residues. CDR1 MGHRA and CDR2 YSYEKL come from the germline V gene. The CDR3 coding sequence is TGCGCCAGCAGCCGTATCCTCGGGGGCCCGAACACCGGGGAGCTGTTTTTT. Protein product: CASSRILGGPNTGELFF.

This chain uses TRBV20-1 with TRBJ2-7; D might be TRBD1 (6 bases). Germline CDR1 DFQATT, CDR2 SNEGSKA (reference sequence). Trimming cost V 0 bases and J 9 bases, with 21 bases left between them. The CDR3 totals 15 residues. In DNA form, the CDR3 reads TGCAGTGCTAGAGACCCCGGGACACGGTCGTCTCTGCAGTACTTC. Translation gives CSARDPGTRSSLQYF.

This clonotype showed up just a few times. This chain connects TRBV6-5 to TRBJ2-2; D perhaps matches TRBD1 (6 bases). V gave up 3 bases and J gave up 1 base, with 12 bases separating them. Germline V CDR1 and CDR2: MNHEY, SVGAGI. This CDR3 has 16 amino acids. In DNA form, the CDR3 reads TGTGCCAGCAGTTATAACAGGGCCATGAACACCGGGGAGCTGTTTTTT. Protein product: CASSYNRAMNTGELFF.

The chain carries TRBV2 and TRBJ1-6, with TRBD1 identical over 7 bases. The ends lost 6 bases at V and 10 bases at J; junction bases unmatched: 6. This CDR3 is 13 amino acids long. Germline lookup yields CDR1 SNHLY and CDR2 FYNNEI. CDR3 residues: CASSKGAKSPLHF. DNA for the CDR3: TGTGCCAGCAGCAAGGGGGCAAAATCACCCCTCCACTTT.

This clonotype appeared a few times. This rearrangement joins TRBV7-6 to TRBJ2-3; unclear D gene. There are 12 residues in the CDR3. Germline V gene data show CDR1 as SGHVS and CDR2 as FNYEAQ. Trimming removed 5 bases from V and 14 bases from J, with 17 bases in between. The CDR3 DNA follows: TGTGCCAGCAGCCCATCGGTGGCCCGGTTGTATTTT. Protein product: CASSPSVARLYF.

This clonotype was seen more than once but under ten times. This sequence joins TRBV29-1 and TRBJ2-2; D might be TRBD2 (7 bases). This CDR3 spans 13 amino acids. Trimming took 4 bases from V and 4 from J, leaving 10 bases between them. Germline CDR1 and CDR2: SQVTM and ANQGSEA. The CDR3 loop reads CSVAGGITGELFF. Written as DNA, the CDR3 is TGCAGCGTTGCGGGGGGCATCACCGGGGAGCTGTTTTTT.

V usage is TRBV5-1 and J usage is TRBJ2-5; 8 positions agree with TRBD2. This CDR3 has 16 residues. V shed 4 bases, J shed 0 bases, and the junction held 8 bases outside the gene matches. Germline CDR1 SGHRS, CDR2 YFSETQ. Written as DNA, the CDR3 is TGCGCCAGCAGCCGTTTTCTAGCGGGTTACCAAGAGACCCAGTACTTC. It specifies CASSRFLAGYQETQYF.

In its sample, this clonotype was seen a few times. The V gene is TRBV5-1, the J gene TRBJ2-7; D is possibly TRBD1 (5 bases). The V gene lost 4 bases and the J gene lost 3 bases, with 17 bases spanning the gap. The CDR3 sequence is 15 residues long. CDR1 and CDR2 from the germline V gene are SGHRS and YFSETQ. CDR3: CASSPSGQLHYEQYF. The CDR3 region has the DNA TGCGCCAGCAGCCCGTCAGGGCAACTTCACTACGAGCAGTACTTC.

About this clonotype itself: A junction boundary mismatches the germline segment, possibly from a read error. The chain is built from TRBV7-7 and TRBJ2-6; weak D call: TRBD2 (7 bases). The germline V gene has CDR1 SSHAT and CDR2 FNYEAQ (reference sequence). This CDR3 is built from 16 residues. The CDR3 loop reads CASSLGGARGANVLTF. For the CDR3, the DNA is TGTGCTAGCAGCTTAGGGGGGGCGCGAGGGGCCAACGTCCTGACTTTC.

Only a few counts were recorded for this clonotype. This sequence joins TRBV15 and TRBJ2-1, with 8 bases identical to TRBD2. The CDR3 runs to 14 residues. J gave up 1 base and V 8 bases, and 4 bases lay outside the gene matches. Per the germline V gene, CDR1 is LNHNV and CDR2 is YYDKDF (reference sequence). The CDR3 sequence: CATRGGGSYNEQFF. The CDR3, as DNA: TGTGCCACCCGGGGCGGGGGGTCCTACAATGAGCAGTTCTTC. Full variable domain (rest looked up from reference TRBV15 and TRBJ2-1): DAMVIQNPRYQVTQFGKPVTLSCSQTLNHNVMYWYQQKSSQAPKLLFHYYDKDFNNEADTPDNFQSRRPNTSFCFLDIRSPGLGDTAMYLCATRGGGSYNEQFFGPGTRLTVL.

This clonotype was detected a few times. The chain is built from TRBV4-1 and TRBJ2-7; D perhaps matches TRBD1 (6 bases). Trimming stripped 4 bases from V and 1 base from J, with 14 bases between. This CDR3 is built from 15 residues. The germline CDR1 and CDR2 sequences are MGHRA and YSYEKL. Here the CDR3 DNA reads TGCGCCAGCAGCCTCGGGACATACGAATCCTACGAGCAGTACTTC. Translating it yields CASSLGTYESYEQYF.

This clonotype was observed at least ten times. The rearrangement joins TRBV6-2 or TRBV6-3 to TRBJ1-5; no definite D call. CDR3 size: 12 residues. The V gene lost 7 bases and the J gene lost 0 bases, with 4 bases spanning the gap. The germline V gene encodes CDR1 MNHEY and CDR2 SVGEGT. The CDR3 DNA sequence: TGTGCCAGCACGGATAGCAATCAGCCCCAGCATTTT. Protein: CASTDSNQPQHF.